The clone carrying this TCR beta chain was seen a few times. As yet, its antigen is unknown. These data originate in a study of blood T cells in healthy people across ages. Notes on the study in general: What prevented conclusive comparison of naive and antigen-experienced cells was that PBMCs were unsorted.

Next came a second PCR, run for about 6 to 12 cycles, which used a sample-barcoded 5' primer along with a J-beta primer mix. TCRdb recomputed calls from the 5' RACE reads with MiXCR, one row per CDR3 protein. The table includes about 720,000 distinct CDR3 sequences, about a fifth detected once. Germline CDR1 SGHVS, CDR2 FNYEAQ. The CDR3 sequence is 16 residues long. V shed 5 bases and J 6 bases; nucleotides not matched to a gene: 14. Sequencing was performed on blood. The rearrangement links TRBV7-6 to TRBJ2-3; TRBD1 aligns across 7 bases. The clonotype comes from a man in his 70s in good health. CDR3 protein: CASSPIRTGPADTQYF. The CDR3 bases are TGTGCCAGCAGCCCTATCCGGACAGGCCCGGCGGATACGCAGTATTTT.